These T cell receptor beta chains were read from a single sample in a study of metastatic and nonmetastatic thyroid tumors. TCRdb re-called the PCR reads with MiXCR. The sample consists of approximately 35,000 clones, approximately 34% of them appearing once. Sequencing was carried out using tumor tissue. The receptor source for this set is a female donor with papillary thyroid cancer or a benign thyroid nodule (not recorded which). Some clones in this sample may be carry-over from other donors' samples. The CDR3 runs from the conserved cysteine through the conserved F or W. Each record gives: clone size, J gene, D gene, V gene, CDR3 protein, CDR3 DNA. D genes are given only for firm matches. Only some rows state a clone size, as once, few, many or a class for expanded clones.

abundance: .; j_gene: TRBJ1-2; d_gene: .; v_gene: TRBV6-1; CDR3aa: CASSVDIGKANYGYTF; CDR3nt: TGTGCCAGCAGTGTAGATATCGGGAAAGCTAACTATGGCTACACCTTC
abundance: few; j_gene: TRBJ2-1; d_gene: .; v_gene: TRBV6-2/TRBV6-3; CDR3aa: CASSYGSPDYNEQFF; CDR3nt: TGTGCCAGCAGTTACGGCTCCCCAGATTACAATGAGCAGTTCTTC
abundance: .; j_gene: TRBJ2-4; d_gene: TRBD1; v_gene: TRBV6-4; CDR3aa: CASSGQGYIQYF; CDR3nt: TGTGCCAGCAGTGGACAGGGTTACATTCAGTACTTC
abundance: .; j_gene: TRBJ2-7; d_gene: TRBD1; v_gene: TRBV7-2; CDR3aa: CASSPTGQGPYEQYF; CDR3nt: TGTGCCAGCAGCCCTACGGGACAGGGGCCCTACGAGCAGTACTTC
abundance: few; j_gene: TRBJ2-1; d_gene: .; v_gene: TRBV6-5; CDR3aa: CASSDSRGYNEQFF; CDR3nt: TGTGCCAGCAGTGACTCGAGGGGCTACAATGAGCAGTTCTTC
abundance: .; j_gene: TRBJ2-3; d_gene: TRBD2; v_gene: TRBV5-1; CDR3aa: CASSQSGTRGDTQYF; CDR3nt: TGCGCCAGCAGCCAGAGCGGGACTCGGGGAGATACGCAGTATTTT
abundance: few; j_gene: TRBJ2-2; d_gene: .; v_gene: TRBV6-2/TRBV6-3; CDR3aa: CASKPLGVDTGELFF; CDR3nt: TGTGCCAGCAAACCCTTAGGGGTTGACACCGGGGAGCTGTTTTTT
abundance: .; j_gene: TRBJ2-7; d_gene: TRBD2; v_gene: TRBV7-2; CDR3aa: CASSSSTSGSKEQYF; CDR3nt: TGTGCCAGCAGCTCATCGACTAGCGGGAGTAAAGAGCAGTACTTC
abundance: many; j_gene: TRBJ2-7; d_gene: .; v_gene: TRBV6-5; CDR3aa: CASSYADGYEQYF; CDR3nt: TGTGCCAGCAGTTACGCTGATGGATACGAGCAGTACTTC
abundance: few; j_gene: TRBJ2-3; d_gene: .; v_gene: TRBV27; CDR3aa: CASSSGGANTQYF; CDR3nt: TGTGCCAGCAGCAGTGGGGGTGCCAATACGCAGTATTTT
abundance: once; j_gene: TRBJ2-1; d_gene: TRBD1; v_gene: TRBV4-3; CDR3aa: CASSQDPRTGGRNEQFF; CDR3nt: TGCGCCAGCAGCCAAGATCCCCGGACAGGGGGACGCAATGAGCAGTTCTTC
abundance: once; j_gene: TRBJ1-2; d_gene: .; v_gene: TRBV19; CDR3aa: CASSIYRAGERGYTF; CDR3nt: TGTGCCAGTAGTATCTATAGGGCAGGGGAACGGGGCTACACCTTC
abundance: large; j_gene: TRBJ2-1; d_gene: .; v_gene: TRBV6-4; CDR3aa: CASSDSGRGGHNEQFF; CDR3nt: TGTGCCAGCAGTGACTCAGGTCGGGGTGGCCACAATGAGCAGTTCTTC
abundance: .; j_gene: TRBJ1-5; d_gene: .; v_gene: TRBV30; CDR3aa: CAWSAGHGQPQHF; CDR3nt: TGTGCCTGGAGTGCCGGCCACGGGCAGCCCCAGCATTTT
abundance: few; j_gene: TRBJ2-3; d_gene: TRBD2; v_gene: TRBV6-2/TRBV6-3; CDR3aa: CASSHTSGGTDTQYF; CDR3nt: TGTGCCAGCAGCCATACTAGCGGGGGGACAGATACGCAGTATTTT
abundance: .; j_gene: TRBJ2-1; d_gene: .; v_gene: TRBV5-1; CDR3aa: CASGQADKNYNEQFF; CDR3nt: TGCGCCAGCGGTCAGGCGGACAAAAATTACAATGAGCAGTTCTTC